This TCR beta chain emerged from a study of shared clonotypes between healthy human individuals. Study conclusions and caveats: Sample collection involved blood only; tissue repertoires are likely different.

V shed 3 bases and J 3 bases; nucleotides not matched to a gene: 5. Germline V gene data show CDR1 as MNHEY and CDR2 as SMNVEV (reference sequence). This CDR3 region has 16 residues. Naive CD8 populations comprised CD45RO-negative cells positively selected for CCR7, excluding terminally differentiated effector memory CD45RA+ cells. Of note for this clone: Its antigen is not identified.

Replicate PCRs from sorted subsets contained roughly 200 ng DNA, which is around 30,000 T cell genomes. The table came from immunoSEQ multiplex PCR; TCRdb's copy has only in-frame clones and leaves some out. The sample lists some 2,000,000 clones; over 85% were seen once. The clonotype was recovered from a man younger than 30 in good health. The chain couples TRBV27 to TRBJ2-3, with 11 bases fitting TRBD2. The sequenced sample was naive CD8+ T cells sorted from blood. CDR3: CASSLYTSGGTDTQYF. The CDR3 bases are TGTGCCAGCAGTTTGTATACTAGCGGGGGTACAGATACGCAGTATTTT.